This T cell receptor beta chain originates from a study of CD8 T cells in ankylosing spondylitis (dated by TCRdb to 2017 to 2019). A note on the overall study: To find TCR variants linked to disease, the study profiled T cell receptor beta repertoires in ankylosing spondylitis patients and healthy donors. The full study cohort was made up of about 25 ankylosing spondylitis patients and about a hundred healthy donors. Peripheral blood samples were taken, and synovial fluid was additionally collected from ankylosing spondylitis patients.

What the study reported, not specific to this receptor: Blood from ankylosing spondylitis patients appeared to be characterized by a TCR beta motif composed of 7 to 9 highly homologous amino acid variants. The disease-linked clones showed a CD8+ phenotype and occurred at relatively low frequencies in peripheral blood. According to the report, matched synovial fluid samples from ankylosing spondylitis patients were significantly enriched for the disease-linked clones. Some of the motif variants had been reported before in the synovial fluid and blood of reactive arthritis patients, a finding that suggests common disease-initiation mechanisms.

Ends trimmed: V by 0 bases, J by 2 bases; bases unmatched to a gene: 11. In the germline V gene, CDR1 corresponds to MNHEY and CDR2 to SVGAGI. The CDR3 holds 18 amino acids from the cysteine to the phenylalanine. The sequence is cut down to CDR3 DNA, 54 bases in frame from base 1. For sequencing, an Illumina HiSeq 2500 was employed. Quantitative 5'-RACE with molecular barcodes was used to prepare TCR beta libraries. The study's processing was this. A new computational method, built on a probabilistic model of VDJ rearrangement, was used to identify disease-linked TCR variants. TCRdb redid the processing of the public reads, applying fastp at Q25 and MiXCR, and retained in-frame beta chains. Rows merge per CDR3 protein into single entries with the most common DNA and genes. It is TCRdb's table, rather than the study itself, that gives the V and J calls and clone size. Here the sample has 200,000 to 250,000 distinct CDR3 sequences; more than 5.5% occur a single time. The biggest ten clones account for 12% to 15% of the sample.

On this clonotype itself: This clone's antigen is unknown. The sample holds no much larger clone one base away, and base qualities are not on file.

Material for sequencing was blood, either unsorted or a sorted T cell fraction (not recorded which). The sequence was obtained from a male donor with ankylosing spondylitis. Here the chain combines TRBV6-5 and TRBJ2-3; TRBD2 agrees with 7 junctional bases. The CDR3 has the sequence CASSYSRGGGDDTDTQYF. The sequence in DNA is TGTGCCAGCAGTTACTCGAGGGGTGGGGGGGATGACACAGATACGCAGTATTTT.